These 10 T cell receptor beta chains originate from one sample sequenced in a study of early T cells in non-severe SARS-CoV-2 infection. TCRdb ran MiXCR on the 5' RACE reads and lists one entry per CDR3 protein. Of 32,000 or so distinct CDR3 sequences listed, over 9% are singletons. Material: whole blood. The receptors were sampled from an adult who was a healthcare worker with PCR-confirmed SARS-CoV-2 infection or an uninfected control (not recorded which).

This clonotype was counted at least ten times. The chain recombines TRBV7-9 with TRBJ2-4; D possibly uses TRBD1 or TRBD2 (5 bases each). This CDR3 is built from 15 residues. Germline assignment: CDR1 SEHNR and CDR2 FQNEAQ (reference sequence). V lost 4 bases, J lost 8 bases, and 18 bases lay in between. CDR3 coding DNA: TGTGCCAGCAGCTCCGGGTTGGGGCGCGGGTACATTCAGTACTTC. It yields the protein CASSSGLGRGYIQYF.

This clonotype was observed at least ten times. V gene TRBV7-3 combines with J gene TRBJ2-2; TRBD1 matches 7 bases. Germline CDR1 reads SGHTA; CDR2 reads FQGTGA. The J segment lost 4 bases and the V segment lost 2 bases, leaving 10 bases of the junction unmatched. The CDR3 spans 17 residues. CDR3 amino acids: CASSLWSTGVGTGELFF. The CDR3 bases are TGTGCCAGCAGCTTATGGTCCACAGGGGTCGGCACCGGGGAGCTGTTTTTT. The variable domain in full, completed from reference TRBV7-3 and TRBJ2-2, reads GAGVSQTPSNKVTEKGKYVELRCDPISGHTALYWYRQSLGQGPEFLIYFQGTGAADDSGLPNDRFFAVRPEGSVSTLKIQRTERGDSAVYLCASSLWSTGVGTGELFFGEGSRLTVL.

The rearrangement links TRBV4-2 to TRBJ1-4, with 10 nucleotides matching TRBD1. This CDR3 is 15 amino acids long. The V and J ends lost 0 bases and 7 bases, in that order; junction bases with no gene match: 2. Germline V lookup: CDR1 LGHNA, CDR2 YNFKEQ. The CDR3 sequence: CASSQDGQGGEKLFF. The CDR3 DNA is TGTGCCAGCAGCCAAGATGGACAGGGGGGTGAAAAACTGTTTTTT.

This clonotype was detected ten times or more. This chain links TRBV10-2 with TRBJ2-5; 11 bases align to TRBD1. With 11 bases clipped from V and 7 bases from J, the junction kept 9 bases outside the gene matches. Germline values: CDR1 WSHSY, CDR2 SAAADI. This CDR3 has 13 residues. Here the CDR3 reads CASQAGTGGTQYF. The CDR3 DNA reads as TGCGCCTCCCAGGCAGGGACAGGGGGGACCCAGTACTTC.

A word on this clonotype: A single base separates this from a much larger clone, so it may be a read error. V gene TRBV18 combines with J gene TRBJ2-3, with TRBD2 as a possible D gene (6 bases). This CDR3 has 15 residues. Germline CDR1 reads KGHSH; CDR2 reads LQKENI. CDR3 DNA: TGTGTCAGCTCGTTCGGGGGAACTAGCACAGATACGCAGTATTTT. Amino acid sequence: CVSSFGGTSTDTQYF.

This chain uses TRBV3-1 with TRBJ2-1; 7 positions agree with TRBD2. CDR1 is LGHDT, CDR2 YNNKEL, per germline (reference sequence). The length of the CDR3 is 15 residues. The J segment lost 9 bases and the V segment lost 1 base, leaving 9 bases of the junction unmatched. Written as DNA, the CDR3 is TGTGCCAGCAGCCAAGTAAACGGGGGGATCAGTGAGCAGTTCTTC. Encoded protein: CASSQVNGGISEQFF.

The sample holds many counts of this clonotype. The genes are TRBV27 and TRBJ2-6; a weak D match, TRBD1 (5 bases). Germline V gene lookup returns CDR1 MNHEY and CDR2 SMNVEV (reference sequence). The CDR3 has 15 residues. V was shortened by 3 bases and J by 4 bases, with 10 bases between the two germline ends. CDR3 loop: CASSFWGSGANVLTF. CDR3 DNA sequence: TGTGCCAGCAGTTTTTGGGGCTCCGGGGCCAACGTCCTGACTTTC.

The chain employs TRBV7-2 and TRBJ1-3; 8 nucleotides agree with TRBD1. Trimming removed 3 bases from V and 2 bases from J; junction bases left unmatched: 6. CDR1 is SGHTA, CDR2 FQGNSA, per germline. The CDR3 extends over 16 amino acids. CDR3 nucleotide sequence: TGTGCCAGCAGCTTTGTAGGGACAGGAGCTGGAAACACCATATATTTT. Its translation is CASSFVGTGAGNTIYF.

This clonotype is deemed medium-sized. The chain has TRBV7-6 and TRBJ2-2; 7 bases align to TRBD1. In germline, CDR1 is SGHVS, CDR2 FNYEAQ. This CDR3 has 15 residues. With V trimmed by 5 bases and J by 7 bases, 10 bases remained unmatched. CDR3 nucleotide sequence: TGTGCCAGCAGCCTAAGGGACAGTAGGAGCGGGGAGCTGTTTTTT. This gives the protein CASSLRDSRSGELFF.

Ten or more counts support this clonotype. The V call is TRBV6-5, the J call TRBJ1-6; no firm D call. The CDR3 runs 16 residues. Germline V gene lookup returns CDR1 MNHEY and CDR2 SVGAGI. The ends were cut back, 0 bases at V and 0 bases at J, with 6 bases in the middle. Here the CDR3 DNA reads TGTGCCAGCAGTTACTCGTCCCGCTCCTATAATTCACCCCTCCACTTT. It codes for CASSYSSRSYNSPLHF.